A single sample is the source of the 7 T cell receptor beta chains below, sequenced in a study of cytomegalovirus exposure and HLA in healthy donors. The PCR contained 60 Vbeta and 13 Jbeta primers. Assay: immunoSEQ multiplex PCR; the TCRdb copy retains only in-frame clones and omits some. Among about 160,000 clones listed, 75% to 85% were seen once. Sequenced input: PBMCs. All receptors come from a male donor in good health and CMV-seropositive.

This rearrangement joins TRBV21-1 to TRBJ1-2. TRBV21-1 is a pseudogene locus. This CDR3 has 13 residues. As DNA, the CDR3 is TGTGCCAGCAGCAAAGGACCCCGCGGTGGCTACACCTTC. Encoded protein: CASSKGPRGGYTF.

The V gene is TRBV2, the J gene TRBJ1-1, with D unclear. Germline CDR1 SNHLY, CDR2 FYNNEI. The CDR3 is made up of 15 amino acids. V dropped 6 bases and J dropped 2 bases, with 16 bases sitting between them. The CDR3 here is CASRGDPPPNTEAFF. The CDR3 coding sequence is TGTGCCAGCAGGGGCGATCCACCCCCCAACACTGAAGCTTTCTTT.

The V call is TRBV7-9, the J call TRBJ2-4, with 10 bases matching TRBD2. Germline CDR1 reads SEHNR; CDR2 reads FQNEAQ (reference sequence). The CDR3 consists of 17 residues. V lost 4 bases, J lost 0 bases, and 6 bases stayed unmatched. The CDR3 coding sequence is TGTGCCAGCAGCTCAATTAGCGGGGGGAAAGCCAAAAACATTCAGTACTTC. Translated, it gives CASSSISGGKAKNIQYF. The full variable domain, completed using reference TRBV7-9 and TRBJ2-4, is DTGVSQNPRHKITKRGQNVTFRCDPISEHNRLYWYRQTLGQGPEFLTYFQNEAQLEKSRLLSDRFSAERPKGSFSTLEIQRTEQGDSAMYLCASSSISGGKAKNIQYFGAGTRLSVL.

CDR3 DNA sequence: TGTGCCAGCAGCCTCGGGGGGGCGAATGAGCAGTTCTTC. It encodes CASSLGGANEQFF. The V and J genes are TRBV11-3 and TRBJ2-1; TRBD2 aligns across 8 bases. CDR1 and CDR2 from the germline V gene are SGHNT and YENEEA. The CDR3 extends over 13 amino acids. J gave up 7 bases and V 5 bases, and 4 bases lay outside the gene matches.

DNA of the CDR3: TGTGCCAGCAGCTCGGGACAGGCTTTTAGCACAGATACGCAGTATTTT. Its protein product is CASSSGQAFSTDTQYF. The gene calls are TRBV2 and TRBJ2-3, with TRBD1 identical over 8 bases. CDR1 and CDR2 (germline): SNHLY, FYNNEI. J gave up 0 bases and V 6 bases, and 8 bases lay outside the gene matches. The CDR3 is 16 residues long.

The chain employs TRBV6-1 and TRBJ1-4, with unresolved D. The CDR3 is 15 residues long. Trimming pared 2 bases from V and 0 bases from J, leaving 7 bases between. Germline CDR1 and CDR2: MNHNS and SASEGT. CDR3 nucleotide sequence: TGTGCCAGCAGTGAAACTCCTGCAACTAATGAAAAACTGTTTTTT. It yields the protein CASSETPATNEKLFF.

J is TRBJ2-5 and V is TRBV5-4; D remains ambiguous. CDR3 length equals 14 residues. The germline V gene has CDR1 SGHNT and CDR2 YYREEE (reference sequence). The V and J ends lost 3 bases and 4 bases respectively, with 13 bases between them. The CDR3 DNA reads as TGTGCCAGCAGCTCCCGGATCCGGAGAGAGACCCAGTACTTC. Protein: CASSSRIRRETQYF.